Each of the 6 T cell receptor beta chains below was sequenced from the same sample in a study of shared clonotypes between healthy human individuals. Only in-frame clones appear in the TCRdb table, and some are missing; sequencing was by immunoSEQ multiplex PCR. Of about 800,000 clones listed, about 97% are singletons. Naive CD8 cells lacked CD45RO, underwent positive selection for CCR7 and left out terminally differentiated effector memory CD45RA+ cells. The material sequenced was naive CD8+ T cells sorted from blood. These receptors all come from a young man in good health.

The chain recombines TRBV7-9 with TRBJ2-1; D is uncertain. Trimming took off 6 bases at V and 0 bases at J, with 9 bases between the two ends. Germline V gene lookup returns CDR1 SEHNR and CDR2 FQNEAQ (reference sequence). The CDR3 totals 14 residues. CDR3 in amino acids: CASSPPHSYNEQFF. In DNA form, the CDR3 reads TGTGCCAGCAGTCCCCCACACTCCTACAATGAGCAGTTCTTC.

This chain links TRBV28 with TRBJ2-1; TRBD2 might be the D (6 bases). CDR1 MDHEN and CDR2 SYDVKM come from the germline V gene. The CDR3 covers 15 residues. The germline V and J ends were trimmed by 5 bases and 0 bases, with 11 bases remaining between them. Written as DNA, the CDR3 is TGTGCCAGCAGTCGGGACTCAAGCTCCTACAATGAGCAGTTCTTC. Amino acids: CASSRDSSSYNEQFF.

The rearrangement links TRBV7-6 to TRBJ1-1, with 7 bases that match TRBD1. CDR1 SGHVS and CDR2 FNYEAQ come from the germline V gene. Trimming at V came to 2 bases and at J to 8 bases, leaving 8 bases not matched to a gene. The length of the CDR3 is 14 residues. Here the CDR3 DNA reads TGTGCCAGCAGCTTAACCCCCGGACAGGTGGAAGCTTTCTTT. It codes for CASSLTPGQVEAFF.

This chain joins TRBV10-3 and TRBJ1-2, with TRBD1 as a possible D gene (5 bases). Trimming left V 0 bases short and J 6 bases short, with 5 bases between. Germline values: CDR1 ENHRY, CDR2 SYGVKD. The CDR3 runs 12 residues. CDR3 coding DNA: TGTGCCATCAGTGAGTCGGGGGATGGCTACACCTTC. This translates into CAISESGDGYTF.

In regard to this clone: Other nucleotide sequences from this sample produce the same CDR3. This CDR3 is CASSQVSGSSYEQYF. The CDR3 DNA follows: TGCGCCAGCAGCCAAGTTAGCGGGAGCTCCTACGAGCAGTACTTC. The genes are TRBV4-1 and TRBJ2-7; 9 bases align to TRBD2. The CDR3 contains 15 residues. Germline CDR1 MGHRA, CDR2 YSYEKL. The J segment lost 0 bases and the V segment lost 1 base, leaving 1 base of the junction unmatched.

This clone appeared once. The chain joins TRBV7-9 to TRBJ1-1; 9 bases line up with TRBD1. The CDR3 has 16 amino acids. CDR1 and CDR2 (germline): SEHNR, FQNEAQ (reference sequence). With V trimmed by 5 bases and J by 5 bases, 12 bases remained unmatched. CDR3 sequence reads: CASSPPQGALVTEAFF. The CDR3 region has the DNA TGTGCCAGCAGCCCACCACAGGGGGCGCTTGTTACTGAAGCTTTCTTT.